This T cell receptor (beta chain) was obtained from a study of OX40 agonist ivuxolimab in advanced cancers. Study-wide context: The treatment was a fully human IgG2 OX40 agonist, ivuxolimab. Study conclusions and caveats: In the 0.1-3.0 mg/kg groups, partial responders showed among the lowest expansion. There were also nonresponders showing low normalized T-cell clonal expansion.

Assay: immunoSEQ multiplex PCR; the TCRdb copy retains only in-frame clones and omits some. The repertoire holds tens of thousands of clones, around nine tenths seen once, with approximately 0.97% in the top ten. This clone was detected only once. Its antigen is unidentified. This CDR3 comprises 11 residues. Germline CDR1 and CDR2: SGHTA and FQGNSA. Trimming stripped 5 bases from V and 3 bases from J, with 5 bases between. V usage is TRBV7-2 and J usage is TRBJ2-7; D gene unclear. The material sequenced was CD4+ or CD8+ T cells sorted from blood, taken in a trial of the OX40 agonist ivuxolimab. The sequence was obtained from an adult with an advanced solid tumor such as melanoma, head and neck, liver or kidney cancer. The CDR3 DNA follows: TGTGCCAGCAGCCAGCACTACGAGCAGTACTTC. Translating it yields CASSQHYEQYF.